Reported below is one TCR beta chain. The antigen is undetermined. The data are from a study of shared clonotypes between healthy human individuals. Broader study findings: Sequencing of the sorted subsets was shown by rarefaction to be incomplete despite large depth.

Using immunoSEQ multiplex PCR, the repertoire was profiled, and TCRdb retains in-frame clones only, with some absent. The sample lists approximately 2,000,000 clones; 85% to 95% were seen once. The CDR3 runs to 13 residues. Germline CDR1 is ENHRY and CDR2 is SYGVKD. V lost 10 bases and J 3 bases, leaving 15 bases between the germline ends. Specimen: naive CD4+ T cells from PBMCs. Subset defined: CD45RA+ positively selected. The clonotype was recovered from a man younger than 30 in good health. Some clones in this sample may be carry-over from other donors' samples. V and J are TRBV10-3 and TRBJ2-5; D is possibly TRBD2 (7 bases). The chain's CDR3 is CATQGRAEETQYF. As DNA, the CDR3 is TGTGCCACCCAGGGGAGGGCCGAAGAGACCCAGTACTTC.